This entry is about one T cell receptor (beta chain). Its antigen remains unidentified. The data derive from a study of OX40 agonist ivuxolimab in advanced cancers. Study-level points and caveats: With doses of 0.1-3.0 mg/kg, partial responders showed among the lowest clonal expansion.

Repertoires were generated with immunoSEQ multiplex PCR, while TCRdb's copy carries only in-frame clones and drops some. The sample has around 90,000 clones, 80% to 95% seen once. The V end lost 1 base, the J end lost 3 bases, and 10 bases lay between the germline ends. Germline CDR1 MDHEN, CDR2 SYDVKM. The CDR3 contains 15 residues. The material sequenced was CD4+ or CD8+ T cells sorted from blood, taken in a trial of the OX40 agonist ivuxolimab. The chain is built from TRBV28 and TRBJ1-5, with a weak D call TRBD1 (6 bases). The clonotype comes from an adult with an advanced solid tumor such as melanoma, head and neck, liver or kidney cancer. Here the CDR3 reads CASSLSGTNNQPQHF. Written as DNA, the CDR3 is TGTGCCAGCAGTTTATCCGGGACAAACAATCAGCCCCAGCATTTT.